This T cell receptor (beta chain) stems from a study of cytomegalovirus exposure and HLA in healthy donors. The CDR3 spans 13 residues. Between the trimmed V and J ends, which lost 3 bases and 4 bases, there was a span of 9 bases. CDR1 and CDR2 (germline): MNHNS, SASEGT. The PCR made use of 60 Vbeta and 13 Jbeta primers. Sequenced by immunoSEQ multiplex PCR; TCRdb stores in-frame clones only, minus some. The sample contains around 150,000 clones, approximately 80% of which appear only once. Specimen: PBMCs. This sequence originates from a man aged 30 to 45 in good health and CMV-seronegative. The V gene is TRBV6-1, the J gene TRBJ1-2, with D unresolved. CDR3 DNA: TGTGCCAGCAGTGAGCGGCTCGGCTATGGCTACACCTTC. Translation: CASSERLGYGYTF.